This T cell receptor beta chain was captured in a study of cytomegalovirus exposure and HLA in healthy donors. The study, taken as a whole, reports: TCR beta chains numbering some 150 were designated cytomegalovirus-associated. Most TCR sequences proved rare, with some public TCRs found in many donors.

This clone showed up just a few times. Its antigen remains unknown. Trimming pared 8 bases from V and 0 bases from J, leaving 5 bases between. Germline CDR1 MNHEY, CDR2 SVGAGI. The CDR3 spans 12 residues. Primers: 60 Vbeta forward and 13 Jbeta reverse. Some clones are missing from TCRdb's copy, which holds only in-frame ones; the method was immunoSEQ multiplex PCR. The data show 100,000 to 150,000 clones, approximately 74% seen once. The sequence came from a man aged 40-49 years in good health and CMV-seropositive. The V and J genes are TRBV6-5 and TRBJ1-3; D gene ambiguous. The sample consisted of PBMCs. The CDR3: CASHSSGNTIYF. In nucleotides, the CDR3 is TGTGCCAGCCACAGCTCTGGAAACACCATATATTTT.